A single sample is the source of the 3 T cell receptor beta chains below, sequenced in a study of shared clonotypes between healthy human individuals. Method: immunoSEQ multiplex PCR; TCRdb's copy keeps in-frame clones and lacks some. The table has nearly 500,000 clones, roughly four fifths seen once. Specimen: PBMCs. Receptors originate from a woman aged 40 to 55 in good health. Some clones in this sample may be carry-over from other donors' samples.

V is TRBV28 and J is TRBJ1-5, with D tentatively TRBD1 (5 bases). CDR3 length: 14 amino acids. V was trimmed by 4 bases and J by 6 bases, leaving 13 bases between them. From germline, CDR1 is MDHEN and CDR2 SYDVKM. CDR3 residues: CASSSHGGSQPQHF. Here the CDR3 DNA reads TGTGCCAGCAGTTCTCACGGGGGTAGTCAGCCCCAGCATTTT.

V and J are TRBV7-2 and TRBJ1-1, with 7 bases that match TRBD1. This CDR3 region has 14 residues. In germline, CDR1 is SGHTA, CDR2 FQGNSA. V gave up 5 bases and J gave up 4 bases; unmatched junction bases: 7. The CDR3 is CASSVDRWSTEAFF. For the CDR3, the DNA is TGTGCCAGCAGCGTGGACAGGTGGAGCACTGAAGCTTTCTTT.

The rearrangement uses TRBV4-2 and TRBJ2-7; weak D call: TRBD2 (5 bases). In germline, CDR1 is LGHNA, CDR2 YNFKEQ. The CDR3 consists of 16 residues. Trimming cost V 0 bases and J 2 bases, with 14 bases left between them. CDR3 sequence reads: CASSQEIQRPAYEQYF. DNA for the CDR3: TGTGCCAGCAGCCAAGAAATTCAGCGGCCGGCCTACGAGCAGTACTTC.